Shown below are 23 T cell receptor beta chains from a single sample sequenced in a study of response to subunit inactivated influenza vaccine (dated by TCRdb to between 2017 and 2018). The protocol used for the library was RT-PCR. Sequencing took place on an Illumina HiSeq 2500. The public reads were reanalyzed by TCRdb: fastp trimming at Q25, MiXCR alignment, in-frame beta chains only. Identical CDR3 proteins give one entry, which carries the most common genes and DNA. The sample yields about 650,000 distinct CDR3 sequences; around a sixth were counted once. Of the sample, around a tenth is held by the ten largest clones. Here the sequenced sample was PBMCs from blood, taken about 13 days after vaccination. Receptor source: a man aged 45-65 years who received an inactivated influenza vaccine. Donor details come from another sample of the same person, matched by shared clones.

The table lists this clonotype with a few counts. The rearrangement links TRBV4-2 to TRBJ2-3, with D uncertain. Germline V gives CDR1 LGHNA, CDR2 YNFKEQ. The germline V and J ends were trimmed by 2 bases and 2 bases, with 8 bases remaining between them. CDR3 length: 14 residues. This chain's CDR3 is CASSQRYITDTQYF. The CDR3 DNA sequence: TGTGCCAGCAGCCAAAGGTATATCACAGATACGCAGTATTTT.

This CDR3 reads CASSVARGDTEAFF. The CDR3 DNA reads as TGTGCCAGCAGCGTAGCCAGGGGGGATACTGAAGCTTTCTTT. The chain joins TRBV9 to TRBJ1-1; 7 bases line up with TRBD1. The V gene's germline CDR1 is SGDLS and CDR2 YYNGEE. This CDR3 is built from 14 residues. After removal of 0 bases from V and 5 bases from J, the junction contained 4 bases not matched to a gene.

This sequence joins TRBV28 and TRBJ2-7; D is unresolved. Germline-derived CDR1 and CDR2 are MDHEN and SYDVKM. The CDR3 is made up of 14 amino acids. V dropped 1 base and J dropped 2 bases, with 9 bases sitting between them. The CDR3 nucleotides read TGTGCCAGCAGTTTATCTTTGATTCCCTACGAGCAGTACTTC. The encoded protein is CASSLSLIPYEQYF. Complete variable domain (other parts from reference TRBV28 and TRBJ2-7): DVKVTQSSRYLVKRTGEKVFLECVQDMDHENMFWYRQDPGLGLRLIYFSYDVKMKEKGDIPEGYSVSREKKERFSLILESASTNQTSMYLCASSLSLIPYEQYFGPGTRLTVT.

This chain connects TRBV5-6 to TRBJ1-5, with D tentatively TRBD1 (6 bases). This CDR3 spans 14 amino acids. From germline, CDR1 is SGHDT and CDR2 YYEEEE. Trimming cost V 4 bases and J 7 bases, with 15 bases left between them. This CDR3 is CASSVDGQLQPQHF. CDR3 DNA: TGTGCCAGCAGCGTAGATGGACAGCTACAGCCCCAGCATTTT.

This clonotype was counted only a few times. The V and J genes are TRBV9 and TRBJ2-1; 13 bases line up with TRBD2. The CDR3 totals 15 residues. Per germline, CDR1 SGDLS and CDR2 YYNGEE. Trimming cost V 3 bases and J 7 bases; bases outside gene matches: 4. CDR3: CASSGGLAGANEQFF. Here the CDR3 DNA reads TGTGCCAGCAGCGGCGGACTAGCGGGGGCAAATGAGCAGTTCTTC.

The V call is TRBV6-2 or TRBV6-3, the J call TRBJ2-3; 8 bases map to TRBD1. V lost 6 bases to trimming and J lost 2 bases; unmatched junction nucleotides: 10. The CDR3 runs to 16 residues. Germline loops: CDR1 MNHEY, CDR2 SVGEGT. Written as DNA, the CDR3 is TGTGCCAGCAGCCCACTCGGACAGGGCTACACAGATACGCAGTATTTT. Its translation is CASSPLGQGYTDTQYF.

This chain uses TRBV29-1 with TRBJ2-3; no reliable D call. The germline V gene encodes CDR1 SQVTM and CDR2 ANQGSEA. The CDR3 runs 13 residues. Trimming shortened V by 2 bases and J by 0 bases, and 6 bases separated the two germline ends. In DNA form, the CDR3 reads TGCAGCGTTGAATCCTCTAGCACAGATACGCAGTATTTT. Its protein product is CSVESSSTDTQYF.

This clonotype came up a few times. V gene TRBV5-6 combines with J gene TRBJ1-2; 8 bases agree with TRBD1. J lost 4 bases, V lost 4 bases, and 9 bases had no gene match. The germline V gene encodes CDR1 SGHDT and CDR2 YYEEEE. The length of the CDR3 is 15 residues. The CDR3 coding sequence is TGTGCCAGCAGCCCCGGGACAGGATTCCGCTATGGCTACACCTTC. It translates to CASSPGTGFRYGYTF.

The rearrangement uses TRBV12-3 or TRBV12-4 and TRBJ2-1; TRBD1 is a possible D gene (6 bases). Trimming took 4 bases from V and 1 from J, leaving 14 bases between them. The CDR3 length is 16 residues. CDR3 coding DNA: TGTGCCAGCAGTTCCACCAGGGGTTGGTCCTACAATGAGCAGTTCTTC. Translating it yields CASSSTRGWSYNEQFF.

This clonotype was recorded a few times. The chain combines TRBV14 with TRBJ2-7; no clear D. Trimming cost V 6 bases and J 0 bases, with 9 bases left between them. Germline CDR1 and CDR2: SGHDN and FVKESK. The CDR3 loop spans 13 amino acids. The CDR3 nucleotides are TGTGCCAGCAGGGCGGCAAGCTCCTACGAGCAGTACTTC. It specifies CASRAASSYEQYF.

The chain couples TRBV12-3 or TRBV12-4 to TRBJ2-3; no firm D call. The CDR3 length is 13 residues. The ends were cut back, 3 bases at V and 6 bases at J, with 10 bases in the middle. CDR3 protein: CASSFSGFDTQYF. The CDR3 nucleotides are TGTGCCAGCAGTTTTTCCGGGTTTGATACGCAGTATTTT.

V and J are TRBV3-1 and TRBJ2-5, with a tentative D call TRBD2 (5 bases). The CDR3 totals 17 residues. Germline V gene sequence: CDR1 LGHDT, CDR2 YNNKEL (reference sequence). Deletions cut 4 bases from V and 2 bases from J, with 20 bases between. The CDR3 is CASSRSLGSGRQETQYF. CDR3 DNA sequence: TGTGCCAGCAGCCGCAGTTTAGGCAGCGGCAGACAAGAGACCCAGTACTTC.

The V call is TRBV18, the J call TRBJ2-7; 7 nucleotides agree with TRBD2. Per the germline V gene, CDR1 is KGHSH and CDR2 is LQKENI. This CDR3 is 15 amino acids long. After removal of 4 bases from V and 5 bases from J, the junction contained 11 bases not matched to a gene. The CDR3 DNA follows: TGTGCCAGCTCACGCCCGGGACTAAGGGCAAACGAGCAGTACTTC. It is translated as CASSRPGLRANEQYF. Supplemented by reference TRBV18 and TRBJ2-7, the full variable domain reads NAGVMQNPRHLVRRRGQEARLRCSPMKGHSHVYWYRQLPEEGLKFMVYLQKENIIDESGMPKERFSAEFPKEGPSILRIQQVVRGDSAAYFCASSRPGLRANEQYFGPGTRLTVT.

The genes are TRBV9 and TRBJ2-7; 9 nucleotides match TRBD1. There are 15 residues in the CDR3. V shed 4 bases, J shed 4 bases, and the junction held 9 bases outside the gene matches. The germline V gene has CDR1 SGDLS and CDR2 YYNGEE. The CDR3 region has the DNA TGTGCCAGCAGCCCACCGGGACAGGGATGGTACGAGCAGTACTTC. Amino acids: CASSPPGQGWYEQYF. The variable domain in full, with the rest retrieved from reference TRBV9 and TRBJ2-7, is DSGVTQTPKHLITATGQRVTLRCSPRSGDLSVYWYQQSLDQGLQFLIQYYNGEERAKGNILERFSAQQFPDLHSELNLSSLELGDSALYFCASSPPGQGWYEQYFGPGTRLTVT.

This clonotype was detected many times. The V gene is TRBV29-1, the J gene TRBJ2-7; 7 bases agree with TRBD1. The trim removed 3 bases at V and 4 bases at J, leaving 6 bases unmatched. The germline CDR1 and CDR2 sequences are SQVTM and ANQGSEA. The CDR3 contains 13 residues. CDR3 loop: CSVESRTGYEQYF. DNA for the CDR3: TGCAGCGTTGAGAGTCGGACAGGATACGAGCAGTACTTC.

Regarding this clonotype: At one boundary the junction diverges from the germline segment, which might be a read error. The gene calls are TRBV27 and TRBJ1-6; no clear D. Germline lookup yields CDR1 MNHEY and CDR2 SMNVEV (reference sequence). This CDR3 region has 15 residues. CDR3 DNA sequence: TGTGCCAGCAGATTATCGACGGGTGTAAATTCACCCCTCCACTTT. This codes for CASRLSTGVNSPLHF.

This clonotype was observed a handful of times. V usage is TRBV6-2 or TRBV6-3 and J usage is TRBJ1-6; D is perhaps TRBD1 (5 bases). Germline CDR1 is MNHEY and CDR2 is SVGEGT. Trimming pared 1 base from V and 7 bases from J, leaving 8 bases between. There are 14 residues in the CDR3. CDR3 sequence: CASSYFPGNSPLHF. CDR3 in DNA: TGTGCCAGCAGTTACTTCCCAGGGAATTCACCCCTCCACTTT.

This rearrangement joins TRBV3-1 to TRBJ2-3; D call uncertain. The germline CDR1 and CDR2 sequences are LGHDT and YNNKEL (reference sequence). CDR3 length: 15 residues. Trimming took 1 base from V and 7 from J, leaving 15 bases between them. In nucleotides, the CDR3 is TGTGCCAGCAGCCAAGCCGGTGGTATTGGACATACGCAGTATTTT. It is translated as CASSQAGGIGHTQYF.

This clonotype was observed a few times. The J gene is TRBJ1-3, the V gene TRBV4-3; D not resolved. Germline V gene sequence: CDR1 LGHNA, CDR2 YSLEER. The CDR3 spans 15 residues. V was shortened by 4 bases and J by 4 bases, with 14 bases between the two germline ends. In nucleotides, the CDR3 is TGCGCCAGCAGCCGAGAACTCACCTTAGGAAACACCATATATTTT. It yields the protein CASSRELTLGNTIYF.

Only a few counts were recorded for this clonotype. This sequence joins TRBV2 and TRBJ2-1; D gene uncertain. The CDR3 runs 14 residues. Trimming removed 6 bases at V and 0 bases at J, with 9 bases between. Germline-derived CDR1 and CDR2 are SNHLY and FYNNEI. CDR3 amino acids: CASRARTSYNEQFF. CDR3 nucleotides: TGTGCCAGCAGGGCGCGGACCTCCTACAATGAGCAGTTCTTC. Drawing the rest from reference TRBV2 and TRBJ2-1, the complete variable domain is EPEVTQTPSHQVTQMGQEVILRCVPISNHLYFYWYRQILGQKVEFLVSFYNNEISEKSEIFDDQFSVERPDGSNFTLKIRSTKLEDSAMYFCASRARTSYNEQFFGPGTRLTVL.

This clonotype turned up a few times. The gene calls are TRBV3-1 and TRBJ2-7, with TRBD2 matching 10 bases. The CDR3 is 16 residues long. Germline CDR1 and CDR2: LGHDT and YNNKEL (reference sequence). J gave up 6 bases and V 0 bases, and 8 bases lay outside the gene matches. DNA for the CDR3: TGTGCCAGCAGCCAAGAAGGTCTAGCGGGGGTCTTCGAGCAGTACTTC. This translates into CASSQEGLAGVFEQYF.

The chain uses TRBV5-1 and TRBJ2-5, with 10 bases identical to TRBD1. V dropped 4 bases and J dropped 4; count of bases not matched to a gene: 4. The CDR3 has 14 residues. CDR1 and CDR2 from the germline V gene are SGHRS and YFSETQ. DNA for the CDR3: TGCGCCAGCAGCGGATGGACAGGGGGAGAGACCCAGTACTTC. It yields the protein CASSGWTGGETQYF.

V usage is TRBV5-1 and J usage is TRBJ2-5, with D uncertain. The CDR3 consists of 14 residues. The germline CDR1 and CDR2 sequences are SGHRS and YFSETQ. V was clipped by 2 bases and J by 2 bases, with 10 bases between them. The DNA of the CDR3 is TGCGCCAGCAGCTTTGAGCCGCTACAAGAGACCCAGTACTTC. Protein product: CASSFEPLQETQYF.